The 31 T cell receptor beta chains listed next were all sequenced from one sample in a study of T cell changes during pregnancy in multiple sclerosis. Profiling relied on immunoSEQ multiplex PCR, and the TCRdb table lists in-frame clones only, not all of them. Of some 56,000 clones listed, approximately 90% are singletons. Sequenced material: peripheral blood, taken in the third trimester of pregnancy. These receptors were taken from a female donor in good health, enrolled as a control in a pregnancy study.

The CDR3, as DNA: TGTGCCAGCTCACCAACGGGCGGGTACGAGCAGTACTTC. Amino acid sequence: CASSPTGGYEQYF. V gene TRBV18 combines with J gene TRBJ2-7, with D tentatively TRBD2 (5 bases). V shed 2 bases and J shed 4 bases, with 9 bases lying between them. CDR3 size: 13 residues. Germline V CDR1 and CDR2: KGHSH, LQKENI.

The chain links TRBV19 to TRBJ1-2; D ambiguous. The CDR3 covers 15 residues. Germline loops: CDR1 LNHDA, CDR2 SQIVND (reference sequence). V lost 1 base to trimming and J lost 1 base, with 10 bases between them. The DNA for the CDR3 is TGTGCCAGTAGTATAGGGAGCGCGTTTAACTATGGCTACACCTTC. The encoded protein is CASSIGSAFNYGYTF.

The chain is built from TRBV19 and TRBJ1-5; 9 positions agree with TRBD1. V dropped 0 bases and J dropped 3; count of bases not matched to a gene: 6. This CDR3 spans 17 amino acids. Germline CDR1 and CDR2: LNHDA and SQIVND (reference sequence). Here the CDR3 DNA reads TGTGCCAGTAGTATAGAAGGGGACAGGGCACCCAATCAGCCCCAGCATTTT. As protein: CASSIEGDRAPNQPQHF. Combining the CDR3 with reference TRBV19 and TRBJ1-5 gives the whole variable domain DGGITQSPKYLFRKEGQNVTLSCEQNLNHDAMYWYRQDPGQGLRLIYYSQIVNDFQKGDIAEGYSVSREKKESFPLTVTSAQKNPTAFYLCASSIEGDRAPNQPQHFGDGTRLSIL.

The count of this clone is one. CDR3 protein: CASSSGLAGRQTQYF. CDR3 sequence (DNA): TGTGCCAGCAGCTCGGGACTAGCGGGAAGACAGACCCAGTACTTC. V and J are TRBV11-3 and TRBJ2-5; 13 bases align to TRBD2. The CDR3 spans 15 residues. Germline-derived CDR1 and CDR2 are SGHNT and YENEEA. Trimming cost V 4 bases and J 6 bases; bases outside gene matches: 5.

The V gene is TRBV11-2, the J gene TRBJ2-3; the D gene is possibly TRBD1 (6 bases). Between the trimmed V and J ends, which lost 1 base and 1 base, there was a span of 9 bases. The germline V gene encodes CDR1 SGHAT and CDR2 FQNNGV. The CDR3 consists of 15 residues. This chain's CDR3 is CASSLGGRGTDTQYF. DNA of the CDR3: TGTGCCAGCAGCTTAGGGGGGCGGGGCACAGATACGCAGTATTTT.

The gene calls are TRBV6-6 and TRBJ1-1; 7 bases agree with TRBD1. With V trimmed by 5 bases and J by 6 bases, 12 bases remained unmatched. Germline CDR1 MNHNY, CDR2 SVGAGI (reference sequence). The CDR3 runs 15 residues. The CDR3 sequence is CASSNRPTGAAEAFF. The CDR3 coding sequence is TGTGCCAGCAGTAACAGGCCTACAGGGGCGGCTGAAGCTTTCTTT.

This chain connects TRBV9 to TRBJ2-1, with D maybe TRBD2 (6 bases). CDR3 length equals 16 residues. Trimming took off 4 bases at V and 2 bases at J, with 16 bases between the two ends. CDR1 SGDLS and CDR2 YYNGEE come from the germline V gene. CDR3 sequence reads: CASSLTGGYAYNEQFF. The CDR3 DNA is TGTGCCAGCAGCCTTACTGGGGGGTACGCCTACAATGAGCAGTTCTTC. The entire variable domain, with the rest obtained from reference TRBV9 and TRBJ2-1, is as follows: DSGVTQTPKHLITATGQRVTLRCSPRSGDLSVYWYQQSLDQGLQFLIQYYNGEERAKGNILERFSAQQFPDLHSELNLSSLELGDSALYFCASSLTGGYAYNEQFFGPGTRLTVL.

This chain uses TRBV2 with TRBJ1-1, with 7 bases aligning to TRBD1. The V and J ends lost 10 bases and 13 bases, in that order; junction bases with no gene match: 12. CDR3 length: 11 amino acids. Germline V gives CDR1 SNHLY, CDR2 FYNNEI. CDR3 residues: CATATGPEGFF. CDR3 bases: TGTGCCACCGCGACAGGGCCCGAGGGTTTCTTT.

The rearrangement uses TRBV7-2 and TRBJ2-1, with 9 bases aligning to TRBD1. Trimming took 5 bases from V and 3 from J; bases not matched to a gene: 5. This CDR3 is built from 15 residues. Germline lookup yields CDR1 SGHTA and CDR2 FQGNSA. In nucleotides, the CDR3 is TGTGCCAGCAGCGCCGGGACAGGGAACTACAATGAGCAGTTCTTC. This encodes CASSAGTGNYNEQFF.

The chain joins TRBV12-5 to TRBJ1-3, with TRBD1 matching 12 bases. Germline trimming cut 4 bases from V and 4 bases from J; bases unmatched to any gene: 11. CDR1 and CDR2 from the germline V gene are LGHNT and FRNRAP. The CDR3 has 18 residues. The CDR3 coding sequence is TGTGCTAGTGGTTCGGGACAGGGGGCGTTCGAAGGGGGAAACACCATATATTTT. Translating it yields CASGSGQGAFEGGNTIYF.

CDR3 in DNA: TGTGCCAGCTCGCCCGGGACAGGGAGGGGGTCCCAGCATTTT. It translates to CASSPGTGRGSQHF. V and J are TRBV18 and TRBJ1-5; 9 bases align to TRBD1. Per the germline V gene, CDR1 is KGHSH and CDR2 is LQKENI. V shed 6 bases and J 11 bases; nucleotides not matched to a gene: 11. The CDR3 has 14 amino acids.

The J gene is TRBJ2-7, the V gene TRBV11-2; no clear D. The length of the CDR3 is 13 residues. The germline gives CDR1 SGHAT, CDR2 FQNNGV. V was shortened by 3 bases and J by 2 bases, with 8 bases between the two germline ends. CDR3 nucleotide sequence: TGTGCCAGCAGCTTCGTAACAGCCTACGAGCAGTACTTC. Protein product: CASSFVTAYEQYF.

This chain uses TRBV6-5 with TRBJ2-1; 7 nucleotides align to TRBD1. Germline lookup yields CDR1 MNHEY and CDR2 SVGAGI. This CDR3 has 13 residues. V dropped 5 bases and J dropped 7; count of bases not matched to a gene: 5. CDR3 nucleotides: TGTGCCAGCAGTCGGACAGGATCTAATGAGCAGTTCTTC. Translated, it gives CASSRTGSNEQFF.

This sequence joins TRBV4-3 and TRBJ2-4, with TRBD2 matching over 9 bases. CDR1 LGHNA and CDR2 YSLEER come from the germline V gene. CDR3 length: 16 amino acids. The trim removed 0 bases at V and 7 bases at J, leaving 7 bases unmatched. The CDR3 spells CASSQDLVAGGNIQYF. For the CDR3, the DNA is TGCGCCAGCAGCCAAGATCTAGTCGCGGGAGGGAACATTCAGTACTTC.

The V call is TRBV28, the J call TRBJ2-5; tentatively, D is TRBD1 (6 bases). The V gene's germline CDR1 is MDHEN and CDR2 SYDVKM. V lost 5 bases and J lost 3, with 22 bases in between. The CDR3 covers 17 residues. Written as DNA, the CDR3 is TGTGCCAGCAGTCGTTATTATGTAGACGCAGGGGAAGAGACCCAGTACTTC. This codes for CASSRYYVDAGEETQYF. Combining the CDR3 with reference TRBV28 and TRBJ2-5 gives the whole variable domain DVKVTQSSRYLVKRTGEKVFLECVQDMDHENMFWYRQDPGLGLRLIYFSYDVKMKEKGDIPEGYSVSREKKERFSLILESASTNQTSMYLCASSRYYVDAGEETQYFGPGTRLLVL.

As DNA, the CDR3 is TGTGCCAGCAGTTATCAGGGGATAAACCAAGAGACCCAGTACTTC. It specifies CASSYQGINQETQYF. The chain is built from TRBV6-6 and TRBJ2-5; tentatively, D is TRBD1 (6 bases). V lost 3 bases to trimming and J lost 0 bases, with 11 bases between them. The CDR3 spans 15 residues. Germline V gene data show CDR1 as MNHNY and CDR2 as SVGAGI (reference sequence).

The rearrangement links TRBV7-2 to TRBJ2-3; D remains ambiguous. The CDR3 has 13 residues. Germline CDR1 is SGHTA and CDR2 is FQGNSA. V shed 7 bases and J shed 2 bases, with 10 bases lying between them. CDR3: CASTLYDTDTQYF. The CDR3 DNA sequence: TGTGCCAGCACCCTCTATGACACAGATACGCAGTATTTT.

The V and J genes are TRBV28 and TRBJ2-2; 8 bases are shared with TRBD1. CDR1 is MDHEN, CDR2 SYDVKM, per germline. After removal of 6 bases from V and 4 bases from J, the junction contained 7 bases not matched to a gene. This CDR3 is 15 amino acids long. For the CDR3, the DNA is TGTGCCAGCAGCCCCTCGACAGGGGTCACCGGGGAGCTGTTTTTT. This sequence encodes CASSPSTGVTGELFF.

This rearrangement joins TRBV18 to TRBJ1-2; 10 bases are a match to TRBD1. Germline assignment: CDR1 KGHSH and CDR2 LQKENI. The CDR3 has 16 residues. Trimming cost V 2 bases and J 7 bases; bases outside gene matches: 10. The CDR3 protein is CASSPSGQGSGGGYTF. DNA for the CDR3: TGTGCCAGCTCACCATCGGGACAGGGGTCCGGGGGTGGCTACACCTTC.

The rearrangement links TRBV5-5 to TRBJ1-1; 7 bases are a match to TRBD1. J lost 0 bases, V lost 4 bases, and 6 bases had no gene match. Germline V CDR1 and CDR2: SGHKS, YYEKEE (reference sequence). CDR3 size: 15 residues. The CDR3 region is CASSPWTGMNTEAFF. CDR3 in DNA: TGTGCCAGCAGCCCATGGACAGGAATGAACACTGAAGCTTTCTTT.

This chain links TRBV7-2 with TRBJ2-1; 7 bases line up with TRBD2. Germline V gives CDR1 SGHTA, CDR2 FQGNSA. J was trimmed by 3 bases and V by 1 base; bases with no gene match: 9. The CDR3 totals 17 residues. In DNA form, the CDR3 reads TGTGCCAGCAGCTTAGTGCTAGCGGAGGGGAACTACAATGAGCAGTTCTTC. Translating gives CASSLVLAEGNYNEQFF.

The gene calls are TRBV7-2 and TRBJ2-6; a weak D match, TRBD1 (6 bases). Germline CDR1 SGHTA, CDR2 FQGNSA. The CDR3 is 17 amino acids. Trimming left V 2 bases short and J 1 base short, with 12 bases between. The CDR3: CASSLHRGGSGANVLTF. CDR3 coding DNA: TGTGCCAGCAGCTTACACAGAGGGGGATCTGGGGCCAACGTCCTGACTTTC.

V usage is TRBV4-3 and J usage is TRBJ2-6; D not resolved. Germline values: CDR1 LGHNA, CDR2 YSLEER. Trimming left V 0 bases short and J 0 bases short, with 6 bases between. The CDR3 contains 16 residues. The CDR3 is CASSQDRGSGANVLTF. The CDR3 bases are TGCGCCAGCAGCCAAGATCGAGGCTCTGGGGCCAACGTCCTGACTTTC.

The chain carries TRBV28 and TRBJ2-2; D might be TRBD1 (5 bases). V lost 1 base, J lost 0 bases, and 6 bases lay in between. CDR3 length equals 15 residues. Germline V gene data show CDR1 as MDHEN and CDR2 as SYDVKM. CDR3 amino acids: CASSLLGANTGELFF. CDR3 sequence (DNA): TGTGCCAGCAGTTTATTAGGGGCGAACACCGGGGAGCTGTTTTTT.

The V gene is TRBV5-6, the J gene TRBJ2-1; 14 positions agree with TRBD2. The ends lost 4 bases at V and 14 bases at J; junction bases unmatched: 8. Germline lookup yields CDR1 SGHDT and CDR2 YYEEEE. The CDR3 is 14 amino acids. For the CDR3, the DNA is TGTGCCAGCAGCCCCGGGACTAGCGGGAGATCGGAGTTCTTC. Protein: CASSPGTSGRSEFF. The full variable domain, its missing parts supplied by reference TRBV5-6 and TRBJ2-1, is DAGVTQSPTHLIKTRGQQVTLRCSPKSGHDTVSWYQQALGQGPQFIFQYYEEEERQRGNFPDRFSGHQFPNYSSELNVNALLLGDSALYLCASSPGTSGRSEFFGPGTRLTVL.

This clone was observed a single time. The chain couples TRBV11-2 to TRBJ1-6; possibly TRBD1 for D (5 bases). Deletions cut 1 base from V and 7 bases from J, with 8 bases between. This CDR3 is 14 amino acids long. CDR1 SGHAT and CDR2 FQNNGV come from the germline V gene. The CDR3 loop reads CASSLGPGNSPLHF. DNA for the CDR3: TGTGCCAGCAGCTTAGGACCAGGGAATTCACCCCTCCACTTT.

The chain employs TRBV11-2 and TRBJ2-1, with TRBD2 identical over 9 bases. CDR1 and CDR2 from the germline V gene are SGHAT and FQNNGV. CDR3 length: 16 residues. Unmatched junction bases numbered 7, after V lost 3 bases and J lost 4 bases. The CDR3 loop is CASSFSGSGPYNEQFF. The DNA of the CDR3 is TGTGCCAGCAGCTTTAGCGGGAGCGGCCCGTACAATGAGCAGTTCTTC.

The rearrangement joins TRBV27 to TRBJ1-5, with 7 bases that match TRBD1. CDR1 is MNHEY and CDR2 is SMNVEV in the germline V gene (reference sequence). J lost 7 bases, V lost 7 bases, and 16 bases had no gene match. The CDR3 is 16 residues long. The CDR3 coding sequence is TGTGCCAGCACCCCCAGGTGGCAGGGGGGTTACCAGCCCCAGCATTTT. It yields the protein CASTPRWQGGYQPQHF.

The chain combines TRBV11-3 with TRBJ1-2, with D possibly being TRBD1 (6 bases). Per the germline V gene, CDR1 is SGHNT and CDR2 is YENEEA. Trimming left V 1 base short and J 3 bases short, with 12 bases between. This CDR3 has 15 amino acids. CDR3 nucleotides: TGTGCCAGCAGCTTAGGATCAGGGGCGCACTATGGCTACACCTTC. Translating gives CASSLGSGAHYGYTF.

The chain recombines TRBV9 with TRBJ2-5; D possibly corresponds to TRBD2 (5 bases). V was clipped by 0 bases and J by 5 bases, with 11 bases between them. The CDR3 sequence is 14 residues long. Germline assignment: CDR1 SGDLS and CDR2 YYNGEE. The CDR3 here is CASSVGMGAETQYF. Here the CDR3 DNA reads TGTGCCAGCAGCGTAGGGATGGGAGCGGAGACCCAGTACTTC.

The chain has TRBV29-1 and TRBJ2-1, with D maybe TRBD1 (6 bases). This CDR3 contains 13 residues. Trimming pared 0 bases from V and 7 bases from J, leaving 10 bases between. Germline assignment: CDR1 SQVTM and CDR2 ANQGSEA. CDR3 amino acids: CSVEESGENEQFF. CDR3 in DNA: TGCAGCGTTGAAGAGTCAGGGGAGAATGAGCAGTTCTTC.